Listed below are T cell receptor beta chains from one sample, sequenced in a study of T cells after yellow fever vaccination. TCRdb independently ran MiXCR on the 5' RACE reads; one entry per CDR3 protein. The top ten clones hold roughly a quarter of a sample with around 310,000 distinct CDR3 sequences, around 4% of them seen once. The sequencing used PBMCs, collected on the day of the yellow fever booster vaccination. The receptor set was obtained from a man younger than 35 who received the YFV17D yellow fever vaccine. Both conserved end residues are part of each CDR3. Each record gives: V gene, J gene, CDR3 protein.

v_call: TRBV18; j_call: TRBJ2-1; cdr3_aa: CASSPSSGHNEQFF
v_call: TRBV19; j_call: TRBJ1-5; cdr3_aa: CASTYGTGVEVSPQHF
v_call: TRBV4-3; j_call: TRBJ2-7; cdr3_aa: CASSQAHEQYF
v_call: TRBV20-1; j_call: TRBJ1-1; cdr3_aa: CSARDPGGMNTEAFF
v_call: TRBV9; j_call: TRBJ1-6; cdr3_aa: CASSVRGQGSSPLHF
v_call: TRBV20-1; j_call: TRBJ2-3; cdr3_aa: CSARDIAGLGSTDTQYF
v_call: TRBV7-9; j_call: TRBJ2-7; cdr3_aa: CASSYGTTSYEQYF
v_call: TRBV7-6; j_call: TRBJ2-3; cdr3_aa: CASSLGGRMDTQYF
v_call: TRBV4-1; j_call: TRBJ2-3; cdr3_aa: CASSQVIDPGTDTQYF
v_call: TRBV19; j_call: TRBJ1-5; cdr3_aa: CASSQLSGVQPQHF
v_call: TRBV27; j_call: TRBJ2-1; cdr3_aa: CASSPQSGYGTYNEQFF
v_call: TRBV7-9; j_call: TRBJ1-2; cdr3_aa: CASTLAGAEGYTF
v_call: TRBV6-1; j_call: TRBJ2-3; cdr3_aa: CAHAGFDTQYF
v_call: TRBV3-1; j_call: TRBJ2-1; cdr3_aa: CASSQGVGGYDEQFF
v_call: TRBV20-1; j_call: TRBJ2-3; cdr3_aa: CSARDLILGRDTQYF
v_call: TRBV4-3; j_call: TRBJ2-3; cdr3_aa: CASSQGPLGTDTQYF
v_call: TRBV7-9; j_call: TRBJ2-1; cdr3_aa: CASYTSGGSLTVEPF
v_call: TRBV20-1; j_call: TRBJ2-7; cdr3_aa: CSASLDRGSLDEQYF
v_call: TRBV6-6; j_call: TRBJ1-5; cdr3_aa: CASSYSILDRRQPQHF
v_call: TRBV5-1; j_call: TRBJ2-3; cdr3_aa: CASSGEQGAKDTQYF
v_call: TRBV5-1; j_call: TRBJ1-5; cdr3_aa: CASSLGTDSNQPQHF
v_call: TRBV7-9; j_call: TRBJ1-1; cdr3_aa: CASTARQGKTEAFF
v_call: TRBV10-3; j_call: TRBJ1-2; cdr3_aa: CAISPEWGDDYGYTF
v_call: TRBV7-9; j_call: TRBJ1-3; cdr3_aa: CASSSTGYPGNTIYF
v_call: TRBV12-3/TRBV12-4; j_call: TRBJ1-5; cdr3_aa: CASRYTGTGGADSNQPQHF